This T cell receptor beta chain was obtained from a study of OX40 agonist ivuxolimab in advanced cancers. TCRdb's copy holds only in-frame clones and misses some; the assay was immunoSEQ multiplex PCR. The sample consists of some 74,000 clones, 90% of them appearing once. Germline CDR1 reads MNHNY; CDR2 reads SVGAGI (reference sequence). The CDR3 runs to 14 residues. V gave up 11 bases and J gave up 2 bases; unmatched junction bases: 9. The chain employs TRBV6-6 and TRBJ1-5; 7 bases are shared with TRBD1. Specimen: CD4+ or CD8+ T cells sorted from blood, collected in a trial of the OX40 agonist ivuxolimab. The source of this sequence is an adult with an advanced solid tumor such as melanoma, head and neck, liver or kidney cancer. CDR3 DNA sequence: TGTGCCTCCAGGGACAGTGAGGGCAATCAGCCCCAGCATTTT. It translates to CASRDSEGNQPQHF.